The TCR beta chain under discussion was sequenced for a study of shared clonotypes between healthy human individuals. The wider study: Per-donor plates numbered three CD4 naive, three CD4 memory, two CD8 naive and one CD8 memory.

Study outcomes and limitations: Naive subsets usually exceeded memory subsets in estimated richness. Of the naive CD4 clonotypes, about 5% were shared across a handful of donors.

Only in-frame clones appear in the TCRdb table, and some are missing; sequencing was by immunoSEQ multiplex PCR. The sample includes over 95,000 clones, about 71% seen only once; the top ten take roughly 23%. Comments on this clone: As yet, its antigen is unknown.

There were no recent acute infections or vaccinations among the donors, who were healthy HIV-negative adults. This TCR derives from a woman aged 25 to 39 in good health. Sequencing was done on a sample of memory CD8+ T cells sorted from blood. As for subset: CD45RO+ cells pooled with CCR7-negative TemRA cells.

CDR3 nucleotides: TGTGCCAGCAGTTTATTCCTCAGGGGGCGCTTCACTGAAGCTTTCTTT. Translating it yields CASSLFLRGRFTEAFF. The chain joins TRBV28 to TRBJ1-1; 8 bases fit TRBD1. Per germline, CDR1 MDHEN and CDR2 SYDVKM. The CDR3 contains 16 residues. After removal of 1 base from V and 4 bases from J, the junction contained 8 bases not matched to a gene.